The entry below describes one T cell receptor (beta chain). What it binds is unknown. TCRdb's copy holds only in-frame clones and misses some; the assay was immunoSEQ multiplex PCR. The sample yields about 88,000 clones, less than 90% seen once. The source of the sample is a study of radiation and T cells in renal cell carcinoma. Findings and limits, study-wide: In blood, top tumor clones expanded by 2 weeks, shrinking by 4.

Germline values: CDR1 KGHSH, CDR2 LQKENI. The CDR3 has 14 residues. V shed 5 bases, J shed 1 base, and the junction held 0 bases outside the gene matches. As for time point: baseline pretreatment blood. Documented treatment: 15 Gy SBRT to primary tumor, nephrectomy 4 weeks later. After SBRT, blood was collected at 2 and 4 weeks, plus baseline. The tumor was a clear cell renal cell carcinoma. The sequencing used blood, collected from a patient whose treatment included radiotherapy and nephrectomy. This sequence originates from a man aged 50 to 60 with renal cell carcinoma. The chain uses TRBV18 and TRBJ1-5; TRBD1 matches at 9 bases. CDR3 residues: CASSGQGSNQPQHF. CDR3 nucleotide sequence: TGTGCCAGCTCAGGACAGGGGAGCAATCAGCCCCAGCATTTT.